These 12 T cell receptor beta chains originate from one sample sequenced in a study of blood T cell repertoires in COVID-19. Here immunoSEQ multiplex PCR was the method, and the copy in TCRdb shows in-frame clones only, minus some. The sample contains a few hundred thousand clones, about 86% of which appear only once. Sequencing was done on a sample of PBMCs or T cells enriched from blood (not recorded which). The receptors here all came from a man in his fifties or sixties who had recovered from COVID-19.

J is TRBJ2-1 and V is TRBV11-2, with D tentatively TRBD2 (5 bases). V lost 1 base to trimming and J lost 7 bases, with 17 bases between them. There are 16 residues in the CDR3. Germline V CDR1 and CDR2: SGHAT, FQNNGV. This CDR3 reads CASSLVTPASSNEQFF. The CDR3 region has the DNA TGTGCCAGCAGCTTAGTGACCCCGGCTAGCTCGAATGAGCAGTTCTTC.

This rearrangement joins TRBV6-1 to TRBJ2-3; 8 bases are shared with TRBD2. There are 15 residues in the CDR3. Looked up from germline, CDR1 is MNHNS and CDR2 is SASEGT. V shed 2 bases and J 2 bases; nucleotides not matched to a gene: 3. The CDR3 sequence: CASSEMRGVTDTQYF. The CDR3 bases are TGTGCCAGCAGTGAAATGCGGGGGGTCACAGATACGCAGTATTTT.

The chain combines TRBV7-2 with TRBJ2-7; 8 bases line up with TRBD2. The CDR3 loop spans 16 amino acids. V dropped 5 bases and J dropped 0; count of bases not matched to a gene: 9. Germline CDR1 reads SGHTA; CDR2 reads FQGNSA. The CDR3 region has the DNA TGTGCCAGCAGCCGCGGGGGGCGGGGGAGCTCCTACGAGCAGTACTTC. Translation gives CASSRGGRGSSYEQYF.

This chain connects TRBV13 to TRBJ1-4; no firm D call. This CDR3 contains 14 residues. The ends were cut back, 3 bases at V and 4 bases at J, with 9 bases in the middle. The germline V gene has CDR1 PRHDT and CDR2 FYEKMQ (reference sequence). The CDR3 sequence: CASSFGRLNEKLFF. In DNA, the CDR3 is TGTGCCAGCAGCTTTGGCAGGCTTAATGAAAAACTGTTTTTT.

The rearrangement joins TRBV9 to TRBJ2-2; 15 nucleotides align to TRBD2. This CDR3 has 17 amino acids. Unmatched junction bases numbered 5, after V lost 3 bases and J lost 5 bases. Germline CDR1 SGDLS, CDR2 YYNGEE. CDR3 DNA sequence: TGTGCCAGCAGCGGGGGACTAGCGGGAGGTGGAACCGGGGAGCTGTTTTTT. It codes for CASSGGLAGGGTGELFF. The whole variable domain, filled in from reference TRBV9 and TRBJ2-2, reads DSGVTQTPKHLITATGQRVTLRCSPRSGDLSVYWYQQSLDQGLQFLIQYYNGEERAKGNILERFSAQQFPDLHSELNLSSLELGDSALYFCASSGGLAGGGTGELFFGEGSRLTVL.

In this sample, this clone turned up a few times. The junction differs from germline at one of its ends, possibly a read error. The chain carries TRBV3-1 (or the pseudogene TRBV3-2) and TRBJ2-1; 16 nucleotides line up with TRBD2. The CDR3 spans 16 residues. From germline, CDR1 is LGHDT and CDR2 YNNKEL (reference sequence). CDR3 nucleotides: TGTGCCAGCAGCCATTCGACGGGGACTAGCGGGGGGGCCCGGATCTTC. This gives the protein CASSHSTGTSGGARIF.

V usage is TRBV6-4 and J usage is TRBJ1-4, with D possibly matching TRBD1 (6 bases). With 7 bases removed from V and 5 bases from J, the gap between germline ends came to 14 bases. The CDR3 is 14 amino acids. Germline loops: CDR1 MRHNA, CDR2 SNTAGT. CDR3 nucleotides: TGTGCCAGCACCCCTCTAAGGGGGAATGAAAAACTGTTTTTT. Amino acid sequence: CASTPLRGNEKLFF.

The chain links TRBV28 to TRBJ2-7; D unclear. V lost 3 bases to trimming and J lost 6 bases, with 15 bases between them. Germline V gene sequence: CDR1 MDHEN, CDR2 SYDVKM. The CDR3 contains 14 residues. The CDR3 loop reads CASSLADIAREQYF. The CDR3 nucleotides read TGTGCCAGCAGTTTGGCGGATATAGCTCGCGAGCAGTACTTC.

The chain employs TRBV5-1 and TRBJ1-1; a possible D gene is TRBD1 (6 bases). This CDR3 is built from 16 residues. Trimming removed 2 bases from V and 0 bases from J, with 14 bases in between. CDR1 is SGHRS and CDR2 is YFSETQ in the germline V gene. The CDR3, as DNA: TGCGCCAGCAGCTTATCCGGGACAAACATGAACACTGAAGCTTTCTTT. Its translation: CASSLSGTNMNTEAFF.

The chain has TRBV27 and TRBJ2-6; 7 nucleotides match TRBD1. The length of the CDR3 is 19 residues. Germline CDR1 reads MNHEY; CDR2 reads SMNVEV (reference sequence). J lost 7 bases, V lost 5 bases, and 20 bases had no gene match. CDR3 sequence (DNA): TGTGCCAGCAGTCCTAGTGGTCCGACAGGGTTAACTCTTGCCAACGTCCTGACTTTC. Translation gives CASSPSGPTGLTLANVLTF.

The V gene is TRBV7-2, the J gene TRBJ1-6; D unclear. Germline-derived CDR1 and CDR2 are SGHTA and FQGNSA. This CDR3 contains 16 residues. V was shortened by 5 bases and J by 7 bases, with 18 bases between the two germline ends. CDR3 residues: CASSLEVRIGNSPLHF. The CDR3 coding sequence is TGTGCCAGCAGCCTCGAGGTGCGCATTGGGAATTCACCCCTCCACTTT.

J is TRBJ1-4 and V is TRBV28; 9 bases are shared with TRBD1. CDR1 MDHEN and CDR2 SYDVKM come from the germline V gene. The CDR3 consists of 16 residues. The V gene end was trimmed by 3 bases and the J gene end by 7 bases; junction bases not matched to a gene: 9. The CDR3 protein is CASSFRNTGGSEKLFF. Here the CDR3 DNA reads TGTGCCAGCAGTTTCCGCAACACAGGGGGCTCTGAAAAACTGTTTTTT.